This passage covers 3 T cell receptor beta chains from one sample sequenced in a study of OX40 agonist ivuxolimab in advanced cancers. Sequenced by immunoSEQ multiplex PCR; TCRdb stores in-frame clones only, minus some. The sample includes about 60,000 clones, about 90% of them seen just once. The sample in question was CD4+ or CD8+ T cells sorted from blood, obtained in a trial of the OX40 agonist ivuxolimab. The receptors were sampled from an adult with an advanced solid tumor such as melanoma, head and neck, liver or kidney cancer.

CDR3 coding DNA: TGTGCCAGCAGTTACGGGTACACCGGGGAGCTGTTTTTT. It translates to CASSYGYTGELFF. V and J are TRBV6-5 and TRBJ2-2; no firm D call. Germline values: CDR1 MNHEY, CDR2 SVGAGI. Trimming stripped 2 bases from V and 3 bases from J, with 4 bases between. The CDR3 extends over 13 amino acids.

This rearrangement joins TRBV7-3 to TRBJ2-3; TRBD2 might be the D (6 bases). The CDR3 totals 14 residues. Trimming took off 5 bases at V and 4 bases at J, with 13 bases between the two ends. Germline loops: CDR1 SGHTA, CDR2 FQGTGA. CDR3 sequence (DNA): TGTGCCAGCAGCCCCTCCAGGAGGGCAGATACGCAGTATTTT. Its protein is CASSPSRRADTQYF.

V is TRBV27 and J is TRBJ1-4, with a weak D call TRBD1 (5 bases). The CDR3 extends over 14 amino acids. Germline-derived CDR1 and CDR2 are MNHEY and SMNVEV (reference sequence). V was clipped by 4 bases and J by 2 bases, with 8 bases between them. The CDR3 sequence is CASSWTRTNEKLFF. The CDR3 DNA follows: TGTGCCAGCAGTTGGACACGTACTAATGAAAAACTGTTTTTT.